This T cell receptor (beta chain) was profiled in a study of cytomegalovirus exposure and HLA in healthy donors. Overall study results and limits: A later analysis linked a missense DCLRE1C variant to TCR beta V- and J-gene trimming. Serostatus for CMV was the only available immune exposure information. An analysis was carried out later, and it reportedly showed fewer N-insertions in an Asian-associated ancestry cluster than the roughly 700-donor mean. Within an earlier analysis, most TCR beta V segments proved productive either about 87% or about 30% of the time.

A multiplex PCR was run with 60 Vbeta primers and 13 Jbeta primers. Data came from immunoSEQ multiplex PCR; TCRdb stores just in-frame clones and leaves some out. The sample has around 79,000 clones, 65% to 85% seen once. The CDR3 length is 11 residues. Per germline, CDR1 KGHSH and CDR2 LQKENI. The V end lost 3 bases, the J end lost 3 bases, and 3 bases lay between the germline ends. In the case of this clone: Its antigen is currently unknown. Other DNA sequences in the same sample also yield this CDR3.

This chain joins TRBV18 and TRBJ2-7; D not resolved. This clonotype was obtained from a woman aged 40 to 50 in good health and CMV-seropositive. The sequenced sample consisted of PBMCs. CDR3 DNA sequence: TGTGCCAGCTCACCTCGCTACGAGCAGTACTTC. Translated, it gives CASSPRYEQYF.